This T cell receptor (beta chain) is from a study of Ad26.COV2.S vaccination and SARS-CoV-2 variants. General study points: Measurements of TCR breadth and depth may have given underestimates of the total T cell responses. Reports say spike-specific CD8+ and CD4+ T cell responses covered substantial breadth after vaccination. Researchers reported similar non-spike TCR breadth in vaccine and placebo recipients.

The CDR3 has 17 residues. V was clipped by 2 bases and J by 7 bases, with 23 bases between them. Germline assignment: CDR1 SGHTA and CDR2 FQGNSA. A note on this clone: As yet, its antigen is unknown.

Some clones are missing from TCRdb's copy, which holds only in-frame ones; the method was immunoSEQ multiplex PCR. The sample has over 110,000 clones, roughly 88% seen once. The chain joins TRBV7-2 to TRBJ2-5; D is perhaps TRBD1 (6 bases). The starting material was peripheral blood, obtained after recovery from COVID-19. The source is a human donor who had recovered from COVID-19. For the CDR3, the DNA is TGTGCCAGCAGCTTACAGACCCCCAGGGGCAAAGAAGGGACCCAGTACTTC. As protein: CASSLQTPRGKEGTQYF. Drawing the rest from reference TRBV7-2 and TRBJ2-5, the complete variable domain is GAGVSQSPSNKVTEKGKDVELRCDPISGHTALYWYRQSLGQGLEFLIYFQGNSAPDKSGLPSDRFSAERTGGSVSTLTIQRTQQEDSAVYLCASSLQTPRGKEGTQYFGPGTRLLVL.